The 29 T cell receptor beta chains below all came from one sample that was sequenced in a study of T cells in Graves' hyperthyroidism and ophthalmopathy. Regions amplified from RNA transcripts were the TCR beta CDR3 regions. With the HTBI primer set, the TCR CDR3 went through a first round of RT-PCR. One entry per CDR3 protein results from TCRdb running MiXCR on the multiplex PCR reads. The sample has 500,000 to 800,000 distinct CDR3 sequences; around 15% are singletons. The sample consisted of blood. The receptor set was obtained from a woman between 45 and 60 years old with Graves' ophthalmopathy.

A note on this clonotype: A much larger clone differs from this one at a single base, so this may be a read error. The CDR3 end shows no conserved phenylalanine or tryptophan, and so a read error is likely. The chain recombines TRBV12-3 or TRBV12-4 with TRBJ2-1; TRBD2 matches at 7 bases. The V segment lost 6 bases and the J segment 2 bases; nucleotides outside the gene matches: 4. CDR3 length: 14 residues. CDR3 DNA sequence: TGTGCCAGCAGGACCGGGACTACCTACAATGAGCAGTTCTCC. Its protein product is CASRTGTTYNEQFS.

This clonotype was counted between two and nine times. V gene TRBV7-3 combines with J gene TRBJ1-6; D not resolved. Germline V gives CDR1 SGHTA, CDR2 FQGTGA. V shed 3 bases and J shed 7 bases, with 4 bases lying between them. This CDR3 spans 12 amino acids. CDR3: CASSFPNSPLHF. The DNA of the CDR3 is TGTGCCAGCAGCTTCCCGAATTCACCCCTCCACTTT.

This clonotype was seen only a few times. Relative to the germline gene, one junction end is altered; a read error may explain this. The chain joins TRBV7-7 to TRBJ2-1; unclear D gene. The CDR3 runs to 15 residues. Germline CDR1 is SSHAT and CDR2 is FNYEAQ (reference sequence). The CDR3, as DNA: TGTGCTAGCAGCTTAGGCCCCCTCTCCTACAATGAGCAGTTCTTC. This encodes CASSLGPLSYNEQFF.

The table lists this clonotype with many counts. This chain uses TRBV15 with TRBJ2-7, with 8 nucleotides matching TRBD2. The junction had 5 bases not matched to a gene; V was cut back by 4 bases and J by 3 bases. The CDR3 length is 14 residues. Germline V lookup: CDR1 LNHNV, CDR2 YYDKDF (reference sequence). CDR3 sequence reads: CATSTAGDDYEQYF. As DNA, the CDR3 is TGTGCCACCAGCACAGCGGGAGATGACTACGAGCAGTACTTC.

A few counts support this clonotype. The rearrangement uses TRBV5-1 and TRBJ2-7; 10 bases map to TRBD1. Per germline, CDR1 SGHRS and CDR2 YFSETQ. Trimming removed 4 bases from V and 6 bases from J; junction bases left unmatched: 10. The CDR3 is made up of 15 amino acids. CDR3 amino acids: CASSPGGQGVGEQYF. The CDR3 DNA reads as TGCGCCAGCAGCCCTGGAGGACAGGGGGTAGGCGAGCAGTACTTC. Full variable domain (remainder filled in from reference TRBV5-1 and TRBJ2-7): KAGVTQTPRYLIKTRGQQVTLSCSPISGHRSVSWYQQTPGQGLQFLFEYFSETQRNKGNFPGRFSGRQFSNSRSEMNVSTLELGDSALYLCASSPGGQGVGEQYFGPGTRLTVT.

This clonotype was counted ten times or more. V and J are TRBV30 and TRBJ2-1; TRBD2 agrees at 12 bases. The CDR3 is 17 amino acids. The germline gives CDR1 GTSNPN, CDR2 SVGIG (reference sequence). Losses at the gene ends were 0 bases for V and 6 bases for J; bases not matched to a gene: 9. CDR3 in amino acids: CAWSVRLLAGGINEQFF. The CDR3 DNA reads TGTGCCTGGAGTGTACGCCTACTAGCGGGAGGTATCAATGAGCAGTTCTTC.

This clonotype was seen a few times. This CDR3 is CAINSGTGGNNEQFF. DNA of the CDR3: TGTGCCATCAATTCCGGGACAGGGGGTAACAATGAGCAGTTCTTC. This chain joins TRBV10-3 and TRBJ2-1, with 11 positions matching TRBD1. CDR3 length equals 15 residues. Germline V gene sequence: CDR1 ENHRY, CDR2 SYGVKD. Trimming took 7 bases from V and 5 from J; bases not matched to a gene: 7.

This sequence joins TRBV6-9 and TRBJ1-2, with 11 bases that match TRBD1. V was pared by 2 bases and J by 3 bases, with 8 bases of the junction left unmatched. Germline CDR1 reads MNHGY; CDR2 reads SVAAGI. The CDR3 is 17 amino acids. The CDR3 DNA sequence: TGTGCCAGCAGTTATCCCTCTCCGGGACAGGGGGACTATGGCTACACCTTC. Encoded protein: CASSYPSPGQGDYGYTF.

This clonotype occurred many times. The J gene is TRBJ2-5, the V gene TRBV7-2, with D perhaps TRBD1 or TRBD2 (5 bases each). Germline CDR1 reads SGHTA; CDR2 reads FQGNSA. Trimming left V 0 bases short and J 1 base short, with 9 bases between. The length of the CDR3 is 15 residues. CDR3 DNA: TGTGCCAGCAGCTTAGCGTCCGGGACCCAAGAGACCCAGTACTTC. Its translation is CASSLASGTQETQYF.

This clonotype occurred many times. The chain employs TRBV2 and TRBJ1-1, with D hard to call. This CDR3 is built from 13 residues. From germline, CDR1 is SNHLY and CDR2 FYNNEI. The V and J ends lost 5 bases and 0 bases respectively, with 7 bases between them. The CDR3 nucleotides are TGTGCCAGCAGTCAGACTATGAACACTGAAGCTTTCTTT. Its translation: CASSQTMNTEAFF.

This clonotype was seen ten or more times. The chain uses TRBV5-1 and TRBJ2-1, with 10 bases lining up with TRBD1. V lost 4 bases, J lost 4 bases, and 5 bases stayed unmatched. There are 15 residues in the CDR3. The V gene's germline CDR1 is SGHRS and CDR2 YFSETQ. CDR3: CASSGDRGPYNEQFF. CDR3 DNA sequence: TGCGCCAGCAGCGGAGACAGGGGGCCATACAATGAGCAGTTCTTC. The whole variable domain, filled in from reference TRBV5-1 and TRBJ2-1, reads KAGVTQTPRYLIKTRGQQVTLSCSPISGHRSVSWYQQTPGQGLQFLFEYFSETQRNKGNFPGRFSGRQFSNSRSEMNVSTLELGDSALYLCASSGDRGPYNEQFFGPGTRLTVL.

This clonotype was counted many times. The chain carries TRBV5-1 and TRBJ2-1, with D unclear. CDR1 is SGHRS, CDR2 YFSETQ, per germline. Trimming shortened V by 5 bases and J by 6 bases, and 6 bases separated the two germline ends. This CDR3 has 11 residues. Written as DNA, the CDR3 is TGCGCCAGCAGTAATACCAATGAGCAGTTCTTC. Protein: CASSNTNEQFF.

The V call is TRBV20-1, the J call TRBJ1-6; the D gene is possibly TRBD1 (5 bases). Germline CDR1 and CDR2: DFQATT and SNEGSKA (reference sequence). V was trimmed by 4 bases and J by 1 base, leaving 17 bases between them. This CDR3 has 17 residues. The CDR3 DNA reads as TGCAGTGCTATTAATCACGAGGGGCTATCCTATAATTCACCCCTCCACTTT. It encodes CSAINHEGLSYNSPLHF.

This clonotype was detected ten times or more. The V call is TRBV7-9, the J call TRBJ2-7, with a weak D call TRBD2 (6 bases). This CDR3 is 14 amino acids long. The germline V and J ends were trimmed by 1 base and 2 bases, with 9 bases remaining between them. From germline, CDR1 is SEHNR and CDR2 FQNEAQ (reference sequence). The CDR3 sequence is CASSLGGVTYEQYF. As DNA, the CDR3 is TGTGCCAGCAGCTTAGGGGGGGTCACCTACGAGCAGTACTTC.

This clonotype was recorded many times. The chain links TRBV6-1 to TRBJ2-7; D is undetermined. CDR1 is MNHNS, CDR2 SASEGT, per germline. CDR3 length: 13 amino acids. V was cut by 4 bases and J by 0 bases, with 7 bases left in between. CDR3 sequence reads: CASSAASSYEQYF. CDR3 in DNA: TGTGCCAGCAGTGCGGCTAGCTCCTACGAGCAGTACTTC.

Ten or more counts support this clonotype. The chain has TRBV20-1 and TRBJ1-1; D is uncertain. V was cut by 6 bases and J by 2 bases, with 16 bases left in between. Germline CDR1 DFQATT, CDR2 SNEGSKA (reference sequence). The length of the CDR3 is 14 residues. The CDR3 here is CSAFRAEYNTEAFF. The CDR3 DNA reads as TGCAGTGCCTTTCGGGCCGAGTATAACACTGAAGCTTTCTTT.

This clonotype appeared many times. The chain uses TRBV7-3 and TRBJ1-6, with TRBD1 as a possible D gene (5 bases). The V gene's germline CDR1 is SGHTA and CDR2 FQGTGA. The CDR3 runs to 14 residues. The V and J ends lost 4 bases and 7 bases respectively, with 11 bases between them. CDR3: CASSSGRTNSPLHF. The CDR3 nucleotides read TGTGCCAGCAGCTCGGGACGAACAAATTCACCCCTCCACTTT.

This clonotype has a count of ten or more. This chain joins TRBV6-6 and TRBJ1-2; 7 bases map to TRBD1. This CDR3 is built from 15 residues. Per germline, CDR1 MNHNY and CDR2 SVGAGI (reference sequence). J was trimmed by 4 bases and V by 0 bases; bases with no gene match: 5. CDR3 loop: CASSYSKYRGYGYTF. The CDR3 DNA is TGTGCCAGCAGTTACTCGAAGTACAGGGGCTATGGCTACACCTTC.

The CDR3 nucleotides are TGTGCCAGCAGCCCGTCTCACTCCAGTGGCTACACCTTC. It encodes CASSPSHSSGYTF. The chain has TRBV28 and TRBJ1-2; no definite D call. CDR3 length: 13 residues. The germline V and J ends were trimmed by 6 bases and 7 bases, with 15 bases remaining between them. Germline V gene data show CDR1 as MDHEN and CDR2 as SYDVKM.

The chain has TRBV25-1 and TRBJ2-1; the match to TRBD1 covers 8 bases. After removal of 4 bases from V and 7 bases from J, the junction contained 12 bases not matched to a gene. CDR1 is MGHDK, CDR2 SYGVNS, per germline. The CDR3 sequence is 16 residues long. CDR3 DNA: TGTGCCAGCAGTGCCCTCGGACAGGGCGAGTGGAATGAGCAGTTCTTC. Translation gives CASSALGQGEWNEQFF.

The sample holds one count of this clonotype. The V call is TRBV19, the J call TRBJ2-1, with D perhaps TRBD1 (6 bases). The V gene's germline CDR1 is LNHDA and CDR2 SQIVND (reference sequence). The CDR3 length is 17 residues. V lost 4 bases, J lost 0 bases, and 16 bases lay in between. The CDR3 loop reads CASSTLGQIVSYNEQFF. The CDR3 region has the DNA TGTGCCAGTAGTACCCTAGGACAGATTGTCTCCTACAATGAGCAGTTCTTC.

This clonotype was seen more than once but under ten times. The chain links TRBV6-1 to TRBJ1-5; TRBD1 is a possible D gene (6 bases). Germline CDR1 is MNHNS and CDR2 is SASEGT. CDR3 length: 15 amino acids. V was trimmed by 8 bases and J by 2 bases, leaving 16 bases between them. In nucleotides, the CDR3 is TGTGCCAGCCTGGGGGCTACAGGCCGCAATCAGCCCCAGCATTTT. It yields the protein CASLGATGRNQPQHF.

There are many counts of this clonotype. At one boundary the junction diverges from the germline segment, which might be a read error. This chain joins TRBV5-1 and TRBJ1-1; possibly TRBD1 for D (5 bases). The CDR3 extends over 12 amino acids. The germline CDR1 and CDR2 sequences are SGHRS and YFSETQ. The CDR3 spells CASSSGLTEAFF. The DNA of the CDR3 is TGTGCCAGCAGTTCAGGGTTAACTGAAGCTTTCTTT.

In its sample, this clonotype was seen a few times. The chain recombines TRBV7-9 with TRBJ2-1; TRBD2 matches at 13 bases. Germline assignment: CDR1 SEHNR and CDR2 FQNEAQ (reference sequence). Losses at the gene ends were 5 bases for V and 6 bases for J; bases not matched to a gene: 22. CDR3 length: 21 amino acids. The CDR3 sequence: CASSHPRRWTSGRGGSNEQFF. The CDR3 DNA sequence: TGTGCCAGCAGCCATCCAAGGCGCTGGACTAGCGGGAGAGGGGGGTCCAATGAGCAGTTCTTC. Complete variable domain (other parts from reference TRBV7-9 and TRBJ2-1): DTGVSQNPRHKITKRGQNVTFRCDPISEHNRLYWYRQTLGQGPEFLTYFQNEAQLEKSRLLSDRFSAERPKGSFSTLEIQRTEQGDSAMYLCASSHPRRWTSGRGGSNEQFFGPGTRLTVL.

This clonotype has only a few counts. The chain carries TRBV27 and TRBJ2-3; 7 nucleotides line up with TRBD1. After removal of 2 bases from V and 6 bases from J, the junction contained 8 bases not matched to a gene. This CDR3 has 15 amino acids. CDR1 and CDR2 from the germline V gene are MNHEY and SMNVEV (reference sequence). CDR3 protein: CASSLLDRPGDTQYF. The CDR3 nucleotides are TGTGCCAGCAGTTTACTGGACAGGCCCGGCGATACGCAGTATTTT.

This clonotype appeared many times. The chain combines TRBV20-1 with TRBJ2-4, with D maybe TRBD2 (6 bases). The CDR3 sequence is 15 residues long. V dropped 1 base and J dropped 7 bases, with 17 bases sitting between them. Germline-derived CDR1 and CDR2 are DFQATT and SNEGSKA (reference sequence). The CDR3: CSARAPGAGRNIQYF. CDR3 nucleotides: TGCAGTGCTAGAGCCCCGGGAGCCGGGCGGAACATTCAGTACTTC.

Only a few counts were recorded for this clonotype. This chain joins TRBV20-1 and TRBJ2-5; 9 bases match TRBD2. CDR1 and CDR2 from the germline V gene are DFQATT and SNEGSKA (reference sequence). The CDR3 loop spans 15 amino acids. J lost 2 bases, V lost 6 bases, and 10 bases had no gene match. The chain's CDR3 is CSAQRAGGWQETQYF. The CDR3, as DNA: TGCAGTGCACAGCGAGCGGGAGGATGGCAAGAGACCCAGTACTTC.

This chain joins TRBV27 and TRBJ2-1, with TRBD2 as a possible D gene (7 bases). This CDR3 is built from 16 residues. Germline loops: CDR1 MNHEY, CDR2 SMNVEV (reference sequence). V gave up 5 bases and J gave up 1 base, with 15 bases separating them. This CDR3 is CASSPEKGGSYNEQFF. In DNA, the CDR3 is TGTGCCAGCAGTCCCGAGAAGGGGGGGTCCTACAATGAGCAGTTCTTC.

There are many counts of this clonotype. The chain joins TRBV7-2 to TRBJ2-7; TRBD2 matches 12 bases. The germline V gene encodes CDR1 SGHTA and CDR2 FQGNSA. The J segment lost 5 bases and the V segment lost 4 bases, leaving 15 bases of the junction unmatched. CDR3 length equals 18 residues. The CDR3 region has the DNA TGTGCCAGCAGCTCTAGCCCCGGACTAGCGGGACGCCTTGACGAGCAGTACTTC. As protein: CASSSSPGLAGRLDEQYF.